The following is a TCR beta chain sequence with its context. Its matching antigen is unknown. These data are taken from a study of cytomegalovirus exposure and HLA in healthy donors. These donors were members of the roughly 130-subject validation cohort, a group separate from the roughly 670-subject first cohort. Study-wide results and limits: Usually a TCR sequence was rare, but some public TCRs were found in many donors. The classifier reportedly diagnosed cytomegalovirus status with high specificity and sensitivity.

Assay: immunoSEQ multiplex PCR; the TCRdb copy retains only in-frame clones and omits some. In the table there are under 200,000 clones, roughly 81% of which are singletons. The germline V gene has CDR1 SGHNT and CDR2 YYREEE (reference sequence). The V end lost 0 bases, the J end lost 8 bases, and 8 bases lay between the germline ends. The CDR3 loop spans 13 amino acids. The genes are TRBV5-4 and TRBJ1-4; D is unresolved. The sequenced sample was PBMCs. This sequence originates from a woman under 40 in good health and CMV-seronegative. The CDR3 protein is CASSLGAGEKLFF. The DNA for the CDR3 is TGTGCCAGCAGCTTGGGGGCGGGGGAAAAACTGTTTTTT.